This TCR beta chain was documented in a study of technical replicates of blood from a handful of donors. TCRdb's table, derived via immunoSEQ multiplex PCR, lists solely in-frame clones and lacks some. The data contain tens of thousands of clones, around nine tenths of them singletons. The receptor comes from a human donor in good health. Sequencing used T cells isolated from PBMCs.

CDR3 residues: CASSAGLGREQFF. In DNA form, the CDR3 reads TGTGCCAGCAGCGCGGGACTAGGACGAGAGCAGTTCTTC. The chain couples TRBV27 to TRBJ2-1, with 8 positions matching TRBD2. V was pared by 6 bases and J by 10 bases, with 8 bases of the junction left unmatched. CDR3 length: 13 residues. CDR1 is MNHEY, CDR2 SMNVEV, per germline (reference sequence).